At least ten counts were recorded for the clone carrying this TCR beta chain. Its target is not known. An end of the junction does not agree with germline; a read error may underlie this. The data stem from a study of naive and memory T cell subsets. Study results and limitations: Potentially, T cell activation and differentiation skew this RNA-based measurement.

Ligated cDNA underwent four rounds of PCR with nested alpha and beta constant region primers and SP2. Reverse transcription of blood and skin TCR RNA was primed at alpha and beta constant regions. TCRdb re-called the UMI-ligation and nested PCR reads with MiXCR, one entry per CDR3 protein. The profile covers more than 25,000 distinct CDR3 sequences, with roughly 5.4% appearing a single time and approximately 7.4% taken by the ten largest. A UMI-containing oligonucleotide was joined by 3' ligation to the TCR cDNA template. RNA was extracted from around 2.5 ml of whole blood of healthy adults. Reverse transcription used DNase-treated unsorted total RNA, aiming for roughly 1 to 1,100 ng. This CDR3 has 11 residues. Per germline, CDR1 MNHNS and CDR2 SASEGT.

The receptor comes from an adult in good health. V and J are TRBV6-1 and TRBJ1-5; 7 bases fit TRBD1. Sample: blood. The CDR3 protein is CASSETDRRDF. The DNA for the CDR3 is TGTGCCAGCAGTGAAACGGACAGGCGGGATTTT.